This is a list of T cell receptor beta chains from one sample in a study of blood T cell repertoires in COVID-19. Here immunoSEQ multiplex PCR was the method, and the copy in TCRdb shows in-frame clones only, minus some. The sample consists of about 150,000 clones, 80% to 90% of them appearing once. The specimen sequenced was peripheral blood. The receptors come from a woman aged 55-70 years with active COVID-19. CDR3s include the opening cysteine and the closing phenylalanine or tryptophan. D genes are given only for firm matches. For some rows the clone size is stated as once, few or many, or as a class when expanded; others skip it.

j_gene: TRBJ2-1
d_gene: TRBD2
abundance: -
v_gene: TRBV6-4
CDR3nt: TGTGCCAGCAGTCCGCGGGAGAGTGCTGAGCAGTTCTTC
CDR3aa: CASSPRESAEQFF

j_gene: TRBJ2-1
d_gene: TRBD1
abundance: -
v_gene: TRBV6-4
CDR3nt: TGTGCCAGCAGAGACCACAGGGGCGGCTTTTACAATGAGCAGTTCTTC
CDR3aa: CASRDHRGGFYNEQFF

j_gene: TRBJ2-7
d_gene: TRBD1
abundance: few
v_gene: TRBV5-1
CDR3nt: TGCGCCACTGGGACAGGGGATTCATACGAGCAGTACTTC
CDR3aa: CATGTGDSYEQYF

j_gene: TRBJ2-5
d_gene: TRBD1
abundance: -
v_gene: TRBV7-9
CDR3nt: TGTGCCAGCAGCCCCGGGACAGGGCAAGAGACCCAGTACTTC
CDR3aa: CASSPGTGQETQYF

j_gene: TRBJ2-7
d_gene: -
abundance: -
v_gene: TRBV3-1/TRBV3-2
CDR3nt: TGTGCCAGCAGCCAGCAGGCCAAGAGGGACGAGCAGTACTTC
CDR3aa: CASSQQAKRDEQYF

j_gene: TRBJ2-7
d_gene: TRBD1
abundance: -
v_gene: TRBV24-1
CDR3nt: TGTGCCACCAGTCACCAGGGGGCCGGCTCCTACGAGCAGTACTTC
CDR3aa: CATSHQGAGSYEQYF

j_gene: TRBJ1-3
d_gene: -
abundance: few
v_gene: TRBV7-9
CDR3nt: TGTGCCAGCAGCTCGAGCTCTGGAAACACCATATATTTT
CDR3aa: CASSSSSGNTIYF

j_gene: TRBJ1-4
d_gene: TRBD1
abundance: -
v_gene: TRBV19
CDR3nt: TGTGCCAGTAGTCCCAGGACAGGATCTGCAACTAATGAAAAACTGTTTTTT
CDR3aa: CASSPRTGSATNEKLFF

j_gene: TRBJ2-2
d_gene: TRBD2
abundance: -
v_gene: TRBV5-4
CDR3nt: TGTGCCAGCAGCCACCCTAAGGGAGCGGGAGCTTATAACACCGGGGAGCTGTTTTTT
CDR3aa: CASSHPKGAGAYNTGELFF

j_gene: TRBJ2-1
d_gene: TRBD2
abundance: -
v_gene: TRBV2
CDR3nt: TGTGCCAGCAGTGCTTATAGGCTAGCGGGAGCCGGGGAGCAGTTCTTC
CDR3aa: CASSAYRLAGAGEQFF